The text below deals with one T cell receptor (beta chain). Its antigen remains unidentified. Base qualities were left out, and no much larger clone turns up one base away. The germline V gene gives CDR1 as ENHRY and CDR2 as SYGVKD. Measured from the cysteine to the phenylalanine, the CDR3 is 13 residues long. The CDR3 DNA has 39 bases and is translated from base 1. Relative to germline, V is missing 7 bases and J is missing 6 bases, with 6 bases of the junction outside any gene match. This record comes from a study of blood T cell repertoires in COVID-19 (dated by TCRdb to the early 2020s). Concerning the study at large: The collaborator samples originated in the United States, Italy and Spain and spanned the acute and convalescent phases of COVID-19. The prospective study material was composed of cDNA or gDNA derived from T cells, B-cell-depleted T cells, or PBMCs. The repertoires were released in a freely available public database meant as a resource for research on the immune response to SARS-CoV-2. The dataset comprised deeply sampled blood TCRbeta repertoires from subjects exposed to, actively infected with, or recovered from COVID-19. Nearly every sample came with metadata listing a de-identified subject ID, COVID-19 status, age in years and sex. Where available, HLA class I and class II types were obtained from metadata supplied by the sample provider rather than from assay-based typing. Samples were obtained from the ongoing ImmuneRACE study (first 160 participants) and from 950 to 1,500 subjects provided by 6 global collaborators. General study outcomes and caveats: How much clinical and demographic metadata was included differed by source and by participant, and the metadata was provided uncurated.

TCRbeta CDR3 regions were amplified from genomic DNA by means of the immunoSEQ Assay, a bias-controlled multiplex PCR. The source study handled its data this way. Nucleated cell counts per sample were estimated from amplification of reference gene primers within the assay. To quantify the absolute abundance of each unique TCRbeta CDR3 rearrangement, sequence reads were collapsed and filtered. For each sample, productive Simpson clonality was calculated by taking the square root of Simpson's diversity index across productive rearrangements. In its TCRdb copy, this immuneACCESS table keeps in-frame sequences only and misses some clones. Where compared with another copy, unresolved V genes explain less than half of these, and the others have no known cause. That table supplies the V and J calls and clone size; D and trimming were determined from the DNA. This sample gives around 230,000 clones in total; roughly nine tenths of them show up just once. Less than 4% of the sample lies in the top ten.

Participants in the prospective study were aged 18 to 89 years, lived in 20 to 30 United States geographic areas, and enrolled through a virtual design. To assign participants to cohorts, the prospective study relied on clinical history that participants themselves reported in a screening survey and a study questionnaire. In the prospective study, whole blood, serum and a nasopharyngeal or oropharyngeal swab were collected from each participant by mobile phlebotomists. Over a roughly 2-month period, participants in the prospective study had the option of providing additional blood draws and questionnaires. Blood samples from the prospective study were shipped frozen or at room temperature prior to DNA extraction.

The sequence links TRBV10-3 to TRBJ1-2, with TRBD1 matching 9 junction bases. Sequences were obtained from PBMCs or T cells enriched from blood (not recorded which). This TCR derives from a woman aged 25 to 45 with acute COVID-19. CDR3 region: CAIMPDRGDGYTF. The nucleotide sequence is TGTGCCATCATGCCGGACAGGGGCGATGGCTACACCTTC.